This section outlines one T cell receptor (beta chain) sequence together with its context. The antigen is undetermined. The sample carries other DNA sequences with the same CDR3. The data belong to a study of CD8+ T cells in alopecia areata. Overall study: The study gave treated patients oral tofacitinib at 5 to 10 mg twice daily. Whole-study results and caveats: In scalp and blood, many expanded lesional clones persisted during tofacitinib. Especially in alopecia totalis/universalis, lesional scalp showed greater clonality than normal scalp did.

Trimming took 5 bases from V and 0 from J, leaving 12 bases between them. Germline V CDR1 and CDR2: SGHTA, FQGNSA. The CDR3 covers 15 residues. cDNA serving as the sequencing template came from extracted, reverse transcribed RNA. Clones were read by immunoSEQ multiplex PCR, and TCRdb kept only the in-frame ones, dropping some. Altogether more than 95,000 clones are present, under 65% being singletons, with the ten largest covering around 6%. Noted treatment: oral pan-JAK inhibitor, 5-10 mg twice daily. The TCR sequence derives from a human donor with alopecia areata. The sequenced sample was CD4+ T cells sorted from blood, obtained at week 4, from a patient treated with tofacitinib. The V and J genes are TRBV7-2 and TRBJ2-3, with D possibly matching TRBD2 (6 bases). The CDR3, as DNA: TGTGCCAGCAGCCTCGGGGGAGCTAGCACAGATACGCAGTATTTT. It encodes CASSLGGASTDTQYF.